Following are 10 T cell receptor beta chains from one sample sequenced in a study of fetal regulatory T cell absence and autoimmunity. This table comes from immunoSEQ multiplex PCR, and its TCRdb copy is limited to in-frame clones, with some not included. This repertoire shows more than 90,000 clones, 60% to 80% found once; its top ten account for less than 2.5%. The specimen sequenced was pancreas tissue. These receptors were obtained from a male donor with IPEX syndrome.

The chain links TRBV9 to TRBJ1-2; D call uncertain. Germline loops: CDR1 SGDLS, CDR2 YYNGEE. The CDR3 contains 14 residues. The V and J ends lost 4 bases and 4 bases respectively, with 14 bases between them. The CDR3 DNA reads as TGTGCCAGCAGCCCACTGCCGGGTTCCTATGGCTACACCTTC. Encoded protein: CASSPLPGSYGYTF.

In this sample, this clone turned up a few times. This could be a read error, since a much larger clone is one nucleotide away. The chain has TRBV5-4 and TRBJ2-2; no reliable D call. Trimming took off 4 bases at V and 1 base at J, with 2 bases between the two ends. From germline, CDR1 is SGHNT and CDR2 YYREEE (reference sequence). The CDR3 covers 12 residues. The CDR3 nucleotides are TGTGCCAGCAGCCTGAACACCGGGGAGCTGTTTTTT. It codes for CASSLNTGELFF.

The J gene is TRBJ2-2, the V gene TRBV9; 7 bases are shared with TRBD1. The CDR3 is 16 amino acids. V shed 0 bases and J 0 bases; nucleotides not matched to a gene: 2. Germline-derived CDR1 and CDR2 are SGDLS and YYNGEE. CDR3 sequence: CASSVGGQPNTGELFF. The CDR3 DNA is TGTGCCAGCAGCGTAGGGGGACAGCCGAACACCGGGGAGCTGTTTTTT.

This clone has more than one count but fewer than ten. The chain couples TRBV30 to TRBJ1-3; no reliable D call. The CDR3 spans 15 residues. CDR1 GTSNPN and CDR2 SVGIG come from the germline V gene (reference sequence). V lost 2 bases and J lost 2, with 13 bases in between. CDR3 sequence: CAWSRRRDPGNTIYF. In DNA, the CDR3 is TGTGCCTGGAGTAGGAGGAGGGATCCTGGAAACACCATATATTTT.

The V call is TRBV7-8, the J call TRBJ1-2; 8 positions agree with TRBD1. CDR1 SGHVS and CDR2 FQNEAQ come from the germline V gene. The CDR3 totals 15 residues. Germline trimming cut 6 bases from V and 2 bases from J; bases unmatched to any gene: 8. The CDR3 sequence: CASSLTGGTNYGYTF. CDR3 nucleotide sequence: TGTGCCAGCAGTCTAACAGGGGGAACCAACTATGGCTACACCTTC.

This clone was recorded a few times. This chain uses TRBV6-6 with TRBJ2-5, with D tentatively TRBD2 (6 bases). The length of the CDR3 is 12 residues. The germline CDR1 and CDR2 sequences are MNHNY and SVGAGI (reference sequence). V lost 8 bases and J lost 2, with 9 bases in between. The CDR3 reads CASRRGQETQYF. The DNA for the CDR3 is TGTGCCAGCCGACGGGGGCAAGAGACCCAGTACTTC.

The chain uses TRBV7-9 and TRBJ2-1; the D is unclear. The germline V and J ends were trimmed by 4 bases and 5 bases, with 12 bases remaining between them. This CDR3 comprises 14 residues. Per the germline V gene, CDR1 is SEHNR and CDR2 is FQNEAQ (reference sequence). The CDR3 bases are TGTGCCAGCAGCTCGAGCGAATCAAACAATGAGCAGTTCTTC. Amino acids: CASSSSESNNEQFF.

Only a few counts were recorded for this clone. This sequence joins TRBV7-9 and TRBJ1-2; D is unresolved. Trimming took 2 bases from V and 3 from J, leaving 7 bases between them. The germline gives CDR1 SEHNR, CDR2 FQNEAQ (reference sequence). The CDR3 has 13 residues. CDR3: CASSLPGYYGYTF. The CDR3 nucleotides are TGTGCCAGCAGCTTACCGGGGTACTATGGCTACACCTTC.

The chain combines TRBV6-5 with TRBJ1-1, with D perhaps TRBD1 (5 bases). Germline V gene lookup returns CDR1 MNHEY and CDR2 SVGAGI. The CDR3 has 13 amino acids. V lost 4 bases, J lost 1 base, and 7 bases lay in between. This CDR3 is CASSWDSNTEAFF. As DNA, the CDR3 is TGTGCCAGCAGTTGGGACTCGAACACTGAAGCTTTCTTT.

The chain links TRBV6-6 to TRBJ2-3; D not resolved. The CDR3 runs 16 residues. V was clipped by 0 bases and J by 3 bases, with 13 bases between them. Per the germline V gene, CDR1 is MNHNY and CDR2 is SVGAGI (reference sequence). CDR3 amino acids: CASSYSGGYHTDTQYF. The DNA of the CDR3 is TGTGCCAGCAGTTACTCTGGCGGTTATCATACAGATACGCAGTATTTT.